This T cell receptor (beta chain) was sequenced during a study of T cells in Graves' hyperthyroidism and ophthalmopathy. Study information: Sampling of peripheral blood happened at initial diagnosis, prior to any treatment.

Broader study findings: In simple terms, a model built on 13 V-J features told ophthalmopathy apart from stable hyperthyroidism.

About this clonotype itself: The antigen is not known.

With V trimmed by 5 bases and J by 5 bases, 12 bases remained unmatched. The CDR3 consists of 16 residues. CDR1 SGHTA and CDR2 FQGTGA come from the germline V gene. Authors of the study amplified TCR beta CDR3 regions from RNA transcripts. When the TCR CDR3 underwent first-round RT-PCR, the HTBI primer set was used. One entry per CDR3 protein, called by TCRdb with MiXCR from the multiplex PCR reads. The sample lists about half a million distinct CDR3 sequences; around a quarter were seen once. Each person with ophthalmopathy scored at least 3 on the Clinical Activity Score, reached NOSPECS grade 4 or higher, and had been ill under 3 months. Isolation of PBMCs was performed on approximately 10 ml fresh peripheral blood.

Sample: blood. The chain combines TRBV7-3 with TRBJ1-1; TRBD1 matches at 9 bases. The TCR comes from a young woman with Graves' ophthalmopathy. CDR3 DNA sequence: TGTGCCAGCAGCAATACAGGGGGCTCCGGAAAAACTGAAGCTTTCTTT. Its translation is CASSNTGGSGKTEAFF.